This T cell receptor (beta chain) was documented in a study of beta chain features in type 1 diabetes. This clone is a singleton in its sample. Other DNA sequences from this sample encode an identical CDR3 as well. The whole isolated RNA underwent reverse transcription, so sequencing captured expressed TCRB transcripts. Clones were sequenced by immunoSEQ multiplex PCR, and TCRdb holds only the in-frame ones, with some missing. The table includes over 350,000 clones, roughly 15% detected once. CDR3 length equals 11 residues. Trimming removed 4 bases at V and 4 bases at J, with 5 bases between. The germline CDR1 and CDR2 sequences are KGHSH and LQKENI.

V usage is TRBV18 and J usage is TRBJ2-7; D unclear. The sequenced sample consisted of naive CD4+ T cells from blood. This sequence originates from a woman between 18 and 30 years old in good health. This CDR3 reads CASSLSYEQYF. The DNA for the CDR3 is TGTGCCAGCTCACTCTCGTACGAGCAGTACTTC.